This TCR beta chain derives from a study of beta chain features in type 1 diabetes. With respect to this clone: Its antigen is currently unknown.

Findings and limits, study-wide: Among all four CD4+ subsets, Type 1 diabetes patients had TCRB CDR3s that were moderately but significantly shorter.

As every portion of the isolated RNA was reverse transcribed, the sequencing read expressed TCRB transcripts. The data were produced by immunoSEQ multiplex PCR, yet TCRdb's version contains in-frame clones alone and is incomplete. The data contain about 230,000 clones, 16% of them singletons. The CDR3 has 15 residues. The germline V gene has CDR1 SGHTA and CDR2 FQGNSA. Trimming stripped 6 bases from V and 0 bases from J, with 15 bases between. The material sequenced was naive CD4+ T cells from blood. This sequence was found in a man aged 25 to 40 with type 1 diabetes. The chain employs TRBV7-2 and TRBJ2-7; the D gene could be TRBD1 or TRBD2 (5 bases each). CDR3 in DNA: TGTGCCAGCAGACCCGGGACCGCCGGCTCCTACGAGCAGTACTTC. Translated, it gives CASRPGTAGSYEQYF.